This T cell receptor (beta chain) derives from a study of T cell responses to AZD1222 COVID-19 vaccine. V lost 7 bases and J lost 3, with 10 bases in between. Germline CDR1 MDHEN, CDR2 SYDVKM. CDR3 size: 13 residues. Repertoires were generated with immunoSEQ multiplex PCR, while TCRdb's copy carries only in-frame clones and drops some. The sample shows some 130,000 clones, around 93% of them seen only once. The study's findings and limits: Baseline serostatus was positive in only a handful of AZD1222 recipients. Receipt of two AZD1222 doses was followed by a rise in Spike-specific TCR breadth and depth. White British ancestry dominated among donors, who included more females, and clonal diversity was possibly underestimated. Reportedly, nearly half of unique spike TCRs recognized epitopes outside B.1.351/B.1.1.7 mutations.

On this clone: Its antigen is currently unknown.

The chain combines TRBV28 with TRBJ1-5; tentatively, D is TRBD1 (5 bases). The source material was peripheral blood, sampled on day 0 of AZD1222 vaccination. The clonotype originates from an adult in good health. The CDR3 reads CASTPGVNQPQHF. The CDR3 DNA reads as TGTGCCAGCACCCCGGGGGTCAATCAGCCCCAGCATTTT.